Below, 7 T cell receptor beta chains from the same sample are listed, as sequenced in a study of blood T cell repertoires in COVID-19. Only in-frame clones appear in the TCRdb table, and some are missing; sequencing was by immunoSEQ multiplex PCR. The sample shows about 70,000 clones, around 90% of them seen only once. Source material: peripheral blood. These receptors were taken from a young woman with acute or convalescent COVID-19.

J is TRBJ1-2 and V is TRBV7-9, with 9 bases fitting TRBD1. Trimming cost V 5 bases and J 8 bases; bases outside gene matches: 9. CDR3 size: 14 residues. Germline V lookup: CDR1 SEHNR, CDR2 FQNEAQ (reference sequence). CDR3: CASSLGQGIGGYTF. Here the CDR3 DNA reads TGTGCCAGCAGCCTGGGACAGGGCATCGGCGGCTACACCTTC.

This chain links TRBV30 with TRBJ1-3, with no clear D. The germline gives CDR1 GTSNPN, CDR2 SVGIG (reference sequence). The CDR3 sequence is 14 residues long. The V and J ends lost 2 bases and 1 base respectively, with 9 bases between them. CDR3 residues: CAWSLERSGNTIYF. The CDR3 bases are TGTGCCTGGAGTCTGGAGCGGTCTGGAAACACCATATATTTT. Full variable domain (missing parts from reference TRBV30 and TRBJ1-3): SQTIHQWPATLVQPVGSPLSLECTVEGTSNPNLYWYRQAAGRGLQLLFYSVGIGQISSEVPQNLSASRPQDRQFILSSKKLLLSDSGFYLCAWSLERSGNTIYFGEGSWLTVV.

V and J are TRBV11-2 and TRBJ2-7; no reliable D call. Between the trimmed V and J ends, which lost 8 bases and 0 bases, there was a span of 11 bases. Germline values: CDR1 SGHAT, CDR2 FQNNGV. This CDR3 is built from 13 residues. CDR3 region: CASDRASSYEQYF. The CDR3 bases are TGTGCCAGCGATAGAGCCTCCTCCTACGAGCAGTACTTC. The full variable domain, its missing parts supplied by reference TRBV11-2 and TRBJ2-7, is EAGVAQSPRYKIIEKRQSVAFWCNPISGHATLYWYQQILGQGPKLLIQFQNNGVVDDSQLPKDRFSAERLKGVDSTLKIQPAKLEDSAVYLCASDRASSYEQYFGPGTRLTVT.

The chain is built from TRBV6-1 and TRBJ2-1; D ambiguous. The CDR3 totals 16 residues. Germline CDR1 MNHNS, CDR2 SASEGT. The ends were cut back, 1 base at V and 4 bases at J, with 14 bases in the middle. The CDR3 spells CASSEEYLYLYNEQFF. The DNA of the CDR3 is TGTGCCAGCAGTGAAGAGTACCTTTACCTATACAATGAGCAGTTCTTC.

The rearrangement links TRBV7-8 to TRBJ2-1; TRBD2 might be the D (6 bases). Trimming cost V 1 base and J 0 bases, with 13 bases left between them. This CDR3 spans 17 amino acids. CDR1 is SGHVS, CDR2 FQNEAQ, per germline. CDR3 sequence: CASSLGASANSYNEQFF. CDR3 in DNA: TGTGCCAGCAGCTTAGGGGCTAGCGCCAACTCCTACAATGAGCAGTTCTTC.

The V gene is TRBV28, the J gene TRBJ1-1; D call uncertain. CDR3 length: 14 amino acids. V gave up 6 bases and J gave up 0 bases, with 11 bases separating them. Germline CDR1 MDHEN, CDR2 SYDVKM. CDR3 coding DNA: TGTGCCAGCAGAAAAGCCTCGATGAACACTGAAGCTTTCTTT. This translates into CASRKASMNTEAFF.

The V call is TRBV25-1, the J call TRBJ1-1, with TRBD1 identical over 7 bases. Looked up from germline, CDR1 is MGHDK and CDR2 is SYGVNS. Unmatched junction bases numbered 11, after V lost 2 bases and J lost 5 bases. This CDR3 contains 16 residues. CDR3 bases: TGTGCCAGCAGTGAAAGTAAACAGGGGTTTGGGACTGAAGCTTTCTTT. This codes for CASSESKQGFGTEAFF. Drawing the rest from reference TRBV25-1 and TRBJ1-1, the complete variable domain is EADIYQTPRYLVIGTGKKITLECSQTMGHDKMYWYQQDPGMELHLIHYSYGVNSTEKGDLSSESTVSRIRTEHFPLTLESARPSHTSQYLCASSESKQGFGTEAFFGQGTRLTVV.